This T cell receptor beta chain stems from a study of blood T cell repertoires in COVID-19 (TCRdb year 2020). Context from the whole study: Samples from collaborators originated in the United States, Italy and Spain and spanned both the acute and convalescent phases of COVID-19. Where available, HLA class I and class II types were obtained from metadata supplied by the sample provider rather than from assay-based typing. The prospective study material was composed of cDNA or gDNA derived from T cells, B-cell-depleted T cells, or PBMCs. Nearly every sample came with metadata listing a de-identified subject ID, COVID-19 status, age in years and sex. The repertoires were released in a freely available public database meant as a resource for research on the immune response to SARS-CoV-2. Samples came from the ongoing ImmuneRACE study (first 160 participants) plus 1,254 subjects from 6 global collaborators. The dataset comprised deeply sampled blood TCRbeta repertoires from subjects exposed to, actively infected with, or recovered from COVID-19. The investigation overall reported the following: The quantity of clinical and demographic metadata differed by source and by participant and was supplied without curation.

Participants in the prospective study were aged about 18 to 95 years, lived in over 20 United States geographic areas, and enrolled through a virtual design. In the prospective study, participants were assigned to cohorts based on the clinical history participants reported in a screening survey and a study questionnaire. Recovered participants in ImmuneRACE Cohort 3 were defined as having two consecutive negative NP/OP PCR tests, clearance from a healthcare professional, or resolution of symptoms. Mobile phlebotomists in the prospective study collected whole blood, serum and a nasopharyngeal or oropharyngeal swab from every participant. Additional blood draws and questionnaires over an approximately two-month period could optionally be provided by prospective study participants. Before DNA extraction, prospective study blood samples were shipped either frozen or at room temperature. TCRbeta CDR3 regions were amplified from genomic DNA by means of the immunoSEQ Assay, a bias-controlled multiplex PCR. The authors' analysis ran thus. Nucleated cell counts per sample were estimated from amplification of reference gene primers within the assay. To quantify the absolute abundance of each unique TCRbeta CDR3 rearrangement, sequence reads were collapsed and filtered. For each sample, productive Simpson clonality was calculated as the square root of Simpson's diversity index across productive rearrangements. In its TCRdb copy, this immuneACCESS table keeps in-frame sequences only and misses some clones. Where compared with another copy, unresolved V genes explain less than half of these, and the others have no known cause. V and J calls and clone size come straight from that table; D and trimming were deduced from the DNA. The sample table lists hundreds of thousands of clones, more than 75% of them with a count of one. 2.5% to 3.5% of the sample is in the top ten clones.

As regards this clone: There is no known antigen for this receptor. Qualities for individual bases were not recorded, and no much larger clone is one base off.

According to the germline V gene, CDR1 reads MGHRA and CDR2 reads YSYEKL. Germline trimming amounts to 0 bases on V and 7 bases on J, with 7 as the count of junction bases outside the gene matches. Reading from cysteine to phenylalanine, the CDR3 counts 16 amino acids. Only the CDR3 portion is preserved as DNA: 48 bases, with reading frame beginning at the first base. Input material: PBMCs or T cells enriched from blood (not recorded which). This TCR was recovered from a woman in her 30s who had recovered from COVID-19. The chain employs TRBV4-1 and TRBJ1-4; 8 of the junction bases match TRBD1. The bases are TGCGCCAGCAGCCAAGAGGCGACAGGGGTATTTGAAAAACTGTTTTTT. Protein translation: CASSQEATGVFEKLFF.